The TCR beta chain under discussion was sequenced for a study of radiation and T cells in renal cell carcinoma (dated by TCRdb to between 2020 and 2021). The study in broad terms: The samples were drawn from a clinical trial, where primary renal cell carcinomas were treated with 15 Gy of stereotactic body radiation therapy and then removed by nephrectomy 4 weeks afterward. In total, roughly 51 samples underwent TCR beta sequencing: 25 or so tumors plus 27 peripheral blood samples. Across all 55 or so samples, under 4,500,000 unique CDR3 nucleotide sequences, encoding approximately 2.5 million unique CDR3 amino acid sequences, were identified. Study-level results and caveats: Because no pretreatment tumor biopsies were available, whether clonotypes were present in the tumor at baseline could not be determined. Effects of radiation dose or scheduling on the TCR repertoire could not be addressed with the single-armed trial design. Top tumor clonotypes rose in blood from baseline to 2 weeks post-radiation, then contracted by 4 weeks, suggesting transient expansion of tumor-resident clones. Dynamics of the blood repertoire were not tracked past 4 weeks after treatment.

CDR1 and CDR2 were assigned from the germline V gene (reference sequence) as SGHNT and YYREEE. V is pared back by 3 bases and J by 12 bases, with 21 bases lying between the germline termini. Including the terminal cysteine and phenylalanine, the CDR3 comprises 14 residues. The read is trimmed to its CDR3 DNA, 42 bases read in frame from base 1. Read against the paper, the sample's time point label means: blood 2 weeks post-SBRT. The treatment or condition label corresponds to: 15 Gy SBRT to primary tumor, nephrectomy 4 weeks later. To follow tumor-enriched clonotypes, serial peripheral blood was collected from radiation-treated patients at baseline and at 2 weeks and 4 weeks after SBRT. Renal cell carcinoma with clear cell pathology was present in all patients. Genomic DNA for TCR sequencing was prepared using the QIAamp DNA Blood Mini Kit (Qiagen). Only samples passing all quality control checks were included in the analyses.

Comments on this clone: Its recognized antigen is unknown. Within one base of it there is no much larger clone, and no base qualities were kept.

TCR beta libraries were generated from genomic DNA with the immunoSEQ kit, following the manufacturer's recommendations. For library preparation, a first multiplex PCR was performed with proprietary primers, followed by a second PCR in which unique barcodes were added, and bead cleanups were performed after each round. A positive control reaction and a negative control reaction, both provided in the kit, were run with every batch of samples. The final libraries underwent checking on an Agilent 4200 TapeStation D1000 ScreenTape, volumetric pooling, and quantification by qPCR. Sequencing ran on an Illumina NextSeq500 with a MidOutput 150-cycle cartridge, using 156 Read1 and 15 Index1 cycles with kit custom primers. The pooled library was loaded at 0.95 to 1 pM with approximately 20% PhiX control spiked in. Per the authors' processing: Vendor-processed data were analyzed in R, and a clonotype was defined as all T cells sharing the same CDR3 nucleotide sequence. For clone abundance analyses, frequencies were normalized to the 10,000 most abundant clones in each sample. Public T cell clones, averaging fewer than five per sample, were removed before analysis. An abundance difference of at least 32-fold between compartments was the criterion for calling clonotypes tumor-enriched or baseline blood-enriched. A beta-binomial differential abundance model was applied to find clonotypes that expanded or contracted between blood time points. The Baroni-Urbani and Buser coefficient was used to measure tumor-blood repertoire similarity, and groups were compared with two-tailed Wilcoxon tests in R. TCRdb provides this immuneACCESS table in a form limited to in-frame rearrangements. Some clones are lacking; in checked studies, under half of them reflect an unresolved V gene, and why the rest are absent is not known. V and J calls and clone size are given by that table; D and trimming were obtained from the DNA. For this sample there are about 150,000 clones; approximately 88% appear just once. In total, the top ten clones hold roughly 13% of the sample.

The receptor chain draws on TRBV5-4 and TRBJ1-2; D gene: possibly TRBD1, on 6 matching bases. The source was blood, collected from a patient whose treatment included radiotherapy and nephrectomy. The clonotype was recovered from a woman aged 45-60 years with renal cell carcinoma. CDR3 reads: CASSYTGTRRINTF. The nucleotide sequence reads TGTGCCAGCAGCTATACCGGGACACGACGTATCAACACCTTC.